The text below deals with one T cell receptor (beta chain). These data come from a study of CD8 T cells in Susac syndrome. With random hexamers, reverse transcription was performed on about 0.5 to 1 ug of RNA. Amplification of the TCR beta CDR3 was carried out by immunoSEQ multiplex PCR, which spanned a total of 54 Vbeta and 13 Jbeta segments. MiXCR, applied by TCRdb to the immunoSEQ multiplex PCR reads, yields one record per CDR3 protein. The repertoire holds about 190,000 distinct CDR3 sequences, with roughly 94% as singletons. Healthy donors, matched for age and sex, constituted the control group. TEMRA cells were FACS-enriched, and CD8+ and CD4+ T cells were isolated negatively. The CDR3 is made up of 13 amino acids. V shed 6 bases and J shed 7 bases, with 15 bases lying between them. In germline, CDR1 is MNHNY, CDR2 SVGAGI (reference sequence).

Sequencing used CD4+ T cells from PBMCs. The receptor was isolated from a human donor in good health. J is TRBJ2-5 and V is TRBV6-6; D is unclear. DNA of the CDR3: TGTGCCAGCAGCCCTCTTCTAAGCCCGACCCAGTACTTC. Encoded protein: CASSPLLSPTQYF.